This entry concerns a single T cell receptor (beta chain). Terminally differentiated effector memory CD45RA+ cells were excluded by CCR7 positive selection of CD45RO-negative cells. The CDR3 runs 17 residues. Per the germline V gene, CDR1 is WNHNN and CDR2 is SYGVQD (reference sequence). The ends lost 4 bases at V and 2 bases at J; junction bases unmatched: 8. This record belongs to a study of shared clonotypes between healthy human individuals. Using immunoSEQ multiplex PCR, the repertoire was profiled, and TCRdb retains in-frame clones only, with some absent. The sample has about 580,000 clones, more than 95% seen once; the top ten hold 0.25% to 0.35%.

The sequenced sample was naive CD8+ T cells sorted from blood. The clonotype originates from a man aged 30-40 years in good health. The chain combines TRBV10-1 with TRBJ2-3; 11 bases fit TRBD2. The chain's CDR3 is CASSVHPGLADTDTQYF. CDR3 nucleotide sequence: TGCGCCAGCAGTGTGCATCCGGGACTAGCGGACACAGATACGCAGTATTTT.